The clone carrying this T cell receptor (beta chain) is a singleton in its sample. Clones were read by immunoSEQ multiplex PCR, and TCRdb kept only the in-frame ones, dropping some. Of about 75,000 clones listed, 91% are singletons. This CDR3 comprises 14 residues. J gave up 5 bases and V 1 base, and 7 bases lay outside the gene matches. The germline V gene encodes CDR1 GTSNPN and CDR2 SVGIG (reference sequence). This entry comes from a study of technical replicates of blood from a handful of donors. The chain links TRBV30 to TRBJ1-1; TRBD1 matches 7 bases. The TCR sequence derives from a human donor in good health. Some clones in this sample may be carry-over from other donors' samples. Sequenced input: PBMCs. The CDR3 sequence: CAWSDGIRGTEAFF. In nucleotides, the CDR3 is TGTGCCTGGAGTGATGGGATCAGGGGGACTGAAGCTTTCTTT.